This T cell receptor beta chain was recovered during a study of T cell changes during pregnancy in multiple sclerosis. TCRdb keeps only in-frame clones here, not all; method: immunoSEQ multiplex PCR. The sample carries some 56,000 clones, 92% recorded once. This clonotype originated in a female donor in good health, enrolled as a control in a pregnancy study. The sample consisted of peripheral blood, taken in the third trimester of pregnancy.

CDR3 protein: CASSRAGASGANVLTF. CDR3 sequence (DNA): TGTGCCAGTTCAAGGGCAGGGGCCTCTGGGGCCAACGTCCTGACTTTC. The chain carries TRBV7-9 and TRBJ2-6, with D maybe TRBD1 (6 bases). The CDR3 has 16 amino acids. CDR1 is SEHNR and CDR2 is FQNEAQ in the germline V gene (reference sequence). V was pared by 9 bases and J by 0 bases, with 15 bases between.